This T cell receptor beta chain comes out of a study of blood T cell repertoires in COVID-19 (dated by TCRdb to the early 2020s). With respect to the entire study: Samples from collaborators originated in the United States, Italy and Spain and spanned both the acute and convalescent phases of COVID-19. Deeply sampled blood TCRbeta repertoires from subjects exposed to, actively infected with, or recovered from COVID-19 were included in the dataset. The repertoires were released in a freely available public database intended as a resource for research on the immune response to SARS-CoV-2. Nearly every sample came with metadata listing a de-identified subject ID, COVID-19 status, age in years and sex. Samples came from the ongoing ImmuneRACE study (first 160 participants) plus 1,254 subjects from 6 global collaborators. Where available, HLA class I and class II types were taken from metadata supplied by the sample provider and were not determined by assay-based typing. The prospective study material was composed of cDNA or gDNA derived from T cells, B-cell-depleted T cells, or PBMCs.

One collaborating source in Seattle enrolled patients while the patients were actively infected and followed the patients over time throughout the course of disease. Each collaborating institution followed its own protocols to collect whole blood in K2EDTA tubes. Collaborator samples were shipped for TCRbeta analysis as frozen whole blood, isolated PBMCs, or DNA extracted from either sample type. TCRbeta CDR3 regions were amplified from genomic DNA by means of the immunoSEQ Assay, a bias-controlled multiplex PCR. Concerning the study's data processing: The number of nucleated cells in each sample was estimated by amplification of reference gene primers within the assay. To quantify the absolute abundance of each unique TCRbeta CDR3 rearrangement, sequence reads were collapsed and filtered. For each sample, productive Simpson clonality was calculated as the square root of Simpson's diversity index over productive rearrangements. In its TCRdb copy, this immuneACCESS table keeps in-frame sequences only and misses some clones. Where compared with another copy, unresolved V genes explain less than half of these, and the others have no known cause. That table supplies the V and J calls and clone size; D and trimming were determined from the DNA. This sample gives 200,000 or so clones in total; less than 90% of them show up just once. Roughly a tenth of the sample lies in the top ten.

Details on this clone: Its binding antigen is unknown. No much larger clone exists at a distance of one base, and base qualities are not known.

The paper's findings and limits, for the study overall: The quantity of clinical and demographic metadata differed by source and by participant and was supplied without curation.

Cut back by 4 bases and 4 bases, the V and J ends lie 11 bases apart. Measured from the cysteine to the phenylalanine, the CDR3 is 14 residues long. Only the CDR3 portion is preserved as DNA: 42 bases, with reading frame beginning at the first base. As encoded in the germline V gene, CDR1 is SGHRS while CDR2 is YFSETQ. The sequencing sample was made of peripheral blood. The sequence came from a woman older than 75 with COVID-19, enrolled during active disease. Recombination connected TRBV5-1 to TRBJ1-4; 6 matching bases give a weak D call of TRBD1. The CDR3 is CASSVSGVNEKLFF. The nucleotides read TGCGCCAGCAGCGTCTCAGGGGTTAATGAAAAACTGTTTTTT.